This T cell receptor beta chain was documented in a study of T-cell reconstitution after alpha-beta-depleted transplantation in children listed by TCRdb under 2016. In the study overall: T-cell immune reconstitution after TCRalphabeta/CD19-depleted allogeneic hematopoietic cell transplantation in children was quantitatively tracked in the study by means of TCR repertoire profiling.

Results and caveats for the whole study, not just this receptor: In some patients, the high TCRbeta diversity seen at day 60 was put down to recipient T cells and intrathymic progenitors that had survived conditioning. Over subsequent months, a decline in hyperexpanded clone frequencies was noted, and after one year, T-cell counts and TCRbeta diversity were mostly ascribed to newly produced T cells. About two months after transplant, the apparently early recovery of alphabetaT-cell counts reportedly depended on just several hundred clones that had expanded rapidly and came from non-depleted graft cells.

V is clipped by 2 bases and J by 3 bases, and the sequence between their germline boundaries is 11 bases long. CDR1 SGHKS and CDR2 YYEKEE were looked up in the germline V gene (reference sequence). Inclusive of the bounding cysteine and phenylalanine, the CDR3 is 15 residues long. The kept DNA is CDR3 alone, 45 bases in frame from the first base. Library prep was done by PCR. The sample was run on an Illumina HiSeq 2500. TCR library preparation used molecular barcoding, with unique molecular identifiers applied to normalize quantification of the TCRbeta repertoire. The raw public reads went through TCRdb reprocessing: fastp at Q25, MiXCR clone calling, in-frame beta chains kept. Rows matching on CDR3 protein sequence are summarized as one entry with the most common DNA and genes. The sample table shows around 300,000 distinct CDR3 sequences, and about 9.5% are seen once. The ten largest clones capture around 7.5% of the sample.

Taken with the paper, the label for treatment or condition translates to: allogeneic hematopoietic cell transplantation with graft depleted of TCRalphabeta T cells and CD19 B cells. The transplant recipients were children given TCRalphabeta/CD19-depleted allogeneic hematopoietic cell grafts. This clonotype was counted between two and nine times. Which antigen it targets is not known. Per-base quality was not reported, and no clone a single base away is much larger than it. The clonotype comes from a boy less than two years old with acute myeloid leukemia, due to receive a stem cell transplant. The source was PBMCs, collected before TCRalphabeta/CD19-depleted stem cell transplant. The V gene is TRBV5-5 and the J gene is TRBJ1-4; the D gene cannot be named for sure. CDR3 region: CASSFISGSNEKLFF. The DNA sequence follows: TGTGCCAGCAGCTTCATCTCGGGTTCTAATGAAAAACTGTTTTTT.